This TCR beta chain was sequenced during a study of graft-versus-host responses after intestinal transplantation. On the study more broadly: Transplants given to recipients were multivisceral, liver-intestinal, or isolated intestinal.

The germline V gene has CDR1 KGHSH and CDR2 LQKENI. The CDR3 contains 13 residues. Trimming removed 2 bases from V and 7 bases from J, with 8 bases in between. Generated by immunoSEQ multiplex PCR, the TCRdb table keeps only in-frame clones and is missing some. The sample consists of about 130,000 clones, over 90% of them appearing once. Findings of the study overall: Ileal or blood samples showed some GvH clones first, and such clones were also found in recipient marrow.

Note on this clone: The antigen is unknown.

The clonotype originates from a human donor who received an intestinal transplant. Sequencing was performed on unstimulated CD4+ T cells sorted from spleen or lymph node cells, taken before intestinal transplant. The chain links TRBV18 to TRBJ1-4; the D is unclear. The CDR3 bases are TGTGCCAGCTCACCATTTCTTAGTGAAAAACTGTTTTTT. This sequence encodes CASSPFLSEKLFF.